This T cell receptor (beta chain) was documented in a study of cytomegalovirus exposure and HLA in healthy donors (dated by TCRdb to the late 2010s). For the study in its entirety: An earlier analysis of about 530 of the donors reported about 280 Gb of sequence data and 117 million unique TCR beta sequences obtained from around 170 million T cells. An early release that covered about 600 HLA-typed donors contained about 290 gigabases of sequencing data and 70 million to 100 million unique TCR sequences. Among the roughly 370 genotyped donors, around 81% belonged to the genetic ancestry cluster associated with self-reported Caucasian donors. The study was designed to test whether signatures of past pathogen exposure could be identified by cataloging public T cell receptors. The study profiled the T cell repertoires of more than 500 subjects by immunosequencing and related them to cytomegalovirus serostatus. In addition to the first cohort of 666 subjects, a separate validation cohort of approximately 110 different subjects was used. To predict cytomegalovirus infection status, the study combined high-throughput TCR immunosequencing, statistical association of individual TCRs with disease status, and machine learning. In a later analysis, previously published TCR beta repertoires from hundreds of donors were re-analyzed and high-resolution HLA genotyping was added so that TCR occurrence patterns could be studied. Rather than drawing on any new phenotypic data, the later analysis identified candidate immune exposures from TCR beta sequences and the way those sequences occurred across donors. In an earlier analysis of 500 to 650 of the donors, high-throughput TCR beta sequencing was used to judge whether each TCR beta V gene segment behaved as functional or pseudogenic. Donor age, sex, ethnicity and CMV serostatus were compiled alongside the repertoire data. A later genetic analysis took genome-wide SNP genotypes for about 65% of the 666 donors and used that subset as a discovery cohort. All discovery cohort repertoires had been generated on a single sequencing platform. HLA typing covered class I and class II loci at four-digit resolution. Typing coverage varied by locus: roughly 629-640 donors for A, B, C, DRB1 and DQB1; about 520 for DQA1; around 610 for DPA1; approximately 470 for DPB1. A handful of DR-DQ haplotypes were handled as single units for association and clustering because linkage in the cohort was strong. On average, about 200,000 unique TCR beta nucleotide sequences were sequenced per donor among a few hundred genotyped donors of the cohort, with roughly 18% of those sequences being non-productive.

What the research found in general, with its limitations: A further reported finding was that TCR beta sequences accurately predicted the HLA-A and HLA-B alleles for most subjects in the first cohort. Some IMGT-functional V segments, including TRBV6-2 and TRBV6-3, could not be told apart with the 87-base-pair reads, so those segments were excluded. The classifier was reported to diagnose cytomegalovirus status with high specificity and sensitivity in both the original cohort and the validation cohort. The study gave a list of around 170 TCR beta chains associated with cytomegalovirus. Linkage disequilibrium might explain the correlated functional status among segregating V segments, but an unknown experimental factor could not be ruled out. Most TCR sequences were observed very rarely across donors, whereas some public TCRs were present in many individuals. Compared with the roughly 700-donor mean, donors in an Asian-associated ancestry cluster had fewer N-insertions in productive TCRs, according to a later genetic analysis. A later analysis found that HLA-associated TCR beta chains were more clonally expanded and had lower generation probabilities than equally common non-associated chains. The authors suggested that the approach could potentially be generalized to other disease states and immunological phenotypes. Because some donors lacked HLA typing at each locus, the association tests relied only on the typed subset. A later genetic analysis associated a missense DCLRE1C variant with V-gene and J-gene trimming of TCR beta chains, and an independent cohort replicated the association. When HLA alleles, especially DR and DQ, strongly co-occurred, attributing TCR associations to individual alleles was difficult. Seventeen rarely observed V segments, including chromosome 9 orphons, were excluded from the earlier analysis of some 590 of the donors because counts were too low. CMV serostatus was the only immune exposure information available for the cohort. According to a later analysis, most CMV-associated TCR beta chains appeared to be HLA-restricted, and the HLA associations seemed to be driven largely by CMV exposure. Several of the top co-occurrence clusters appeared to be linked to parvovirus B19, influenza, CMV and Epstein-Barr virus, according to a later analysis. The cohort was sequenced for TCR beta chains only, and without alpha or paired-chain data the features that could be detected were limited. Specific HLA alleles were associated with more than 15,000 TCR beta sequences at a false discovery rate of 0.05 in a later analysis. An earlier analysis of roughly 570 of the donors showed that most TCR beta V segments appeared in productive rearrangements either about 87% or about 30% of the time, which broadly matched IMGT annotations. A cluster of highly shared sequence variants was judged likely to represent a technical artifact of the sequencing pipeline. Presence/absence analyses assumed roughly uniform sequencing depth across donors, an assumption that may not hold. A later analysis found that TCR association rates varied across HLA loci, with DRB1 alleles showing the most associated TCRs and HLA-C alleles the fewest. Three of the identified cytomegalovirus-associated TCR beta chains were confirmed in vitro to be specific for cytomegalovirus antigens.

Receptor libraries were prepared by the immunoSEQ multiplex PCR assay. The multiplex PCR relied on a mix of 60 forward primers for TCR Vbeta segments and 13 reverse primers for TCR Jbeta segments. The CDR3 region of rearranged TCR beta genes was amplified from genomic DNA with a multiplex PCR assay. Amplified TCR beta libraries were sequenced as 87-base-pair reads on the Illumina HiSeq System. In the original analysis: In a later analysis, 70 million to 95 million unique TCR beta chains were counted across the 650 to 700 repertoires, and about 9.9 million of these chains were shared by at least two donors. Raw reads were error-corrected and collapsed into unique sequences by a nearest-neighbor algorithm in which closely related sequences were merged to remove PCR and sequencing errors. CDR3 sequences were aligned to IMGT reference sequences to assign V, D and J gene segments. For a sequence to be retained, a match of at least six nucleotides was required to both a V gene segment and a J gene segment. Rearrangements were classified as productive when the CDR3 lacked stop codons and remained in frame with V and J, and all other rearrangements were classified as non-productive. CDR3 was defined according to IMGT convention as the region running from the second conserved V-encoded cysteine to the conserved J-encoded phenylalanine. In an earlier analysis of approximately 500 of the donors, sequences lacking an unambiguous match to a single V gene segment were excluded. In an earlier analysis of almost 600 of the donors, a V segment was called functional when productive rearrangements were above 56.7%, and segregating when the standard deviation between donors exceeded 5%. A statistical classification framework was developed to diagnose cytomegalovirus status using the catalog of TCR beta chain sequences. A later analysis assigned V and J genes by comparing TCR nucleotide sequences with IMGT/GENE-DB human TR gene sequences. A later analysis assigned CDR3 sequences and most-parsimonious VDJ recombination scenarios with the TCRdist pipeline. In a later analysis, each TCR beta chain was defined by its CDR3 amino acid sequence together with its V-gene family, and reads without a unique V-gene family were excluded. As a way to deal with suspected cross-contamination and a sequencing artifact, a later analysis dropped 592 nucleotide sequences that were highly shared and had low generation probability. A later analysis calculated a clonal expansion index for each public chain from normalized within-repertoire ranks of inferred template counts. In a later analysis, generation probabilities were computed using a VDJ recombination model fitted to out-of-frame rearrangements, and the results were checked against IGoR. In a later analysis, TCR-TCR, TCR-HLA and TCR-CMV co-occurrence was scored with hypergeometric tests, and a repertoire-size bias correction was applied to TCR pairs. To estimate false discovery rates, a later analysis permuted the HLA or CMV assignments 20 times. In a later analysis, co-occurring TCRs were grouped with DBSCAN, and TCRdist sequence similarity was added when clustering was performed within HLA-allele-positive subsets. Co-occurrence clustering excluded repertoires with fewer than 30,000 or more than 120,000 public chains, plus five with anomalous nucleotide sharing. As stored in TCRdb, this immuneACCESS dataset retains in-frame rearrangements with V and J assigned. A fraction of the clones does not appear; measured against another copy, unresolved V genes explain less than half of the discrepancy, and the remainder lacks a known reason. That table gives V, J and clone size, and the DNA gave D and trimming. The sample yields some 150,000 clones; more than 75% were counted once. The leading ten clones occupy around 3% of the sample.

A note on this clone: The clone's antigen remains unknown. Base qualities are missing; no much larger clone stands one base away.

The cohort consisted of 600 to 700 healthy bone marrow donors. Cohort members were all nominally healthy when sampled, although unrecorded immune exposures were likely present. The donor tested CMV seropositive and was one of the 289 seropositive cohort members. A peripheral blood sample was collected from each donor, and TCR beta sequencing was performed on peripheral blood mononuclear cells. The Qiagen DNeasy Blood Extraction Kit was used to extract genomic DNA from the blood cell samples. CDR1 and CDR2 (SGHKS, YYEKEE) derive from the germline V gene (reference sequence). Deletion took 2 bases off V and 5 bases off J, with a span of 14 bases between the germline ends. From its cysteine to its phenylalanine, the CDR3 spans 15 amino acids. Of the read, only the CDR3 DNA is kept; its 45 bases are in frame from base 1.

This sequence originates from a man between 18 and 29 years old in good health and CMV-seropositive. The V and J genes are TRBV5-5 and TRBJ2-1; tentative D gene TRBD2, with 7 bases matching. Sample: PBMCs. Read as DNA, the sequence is TGTGCCAGCAGCTTAGGAGGGGGGGTTAACAATGAGCAGTTCTTC. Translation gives CASSLGGGVNNEQFF.